The 4 T cell receptor beta chains presented below share a single source sample, sequenced in a study of T cells after yellow fever vaccination. TCRdb analysed the 5' RACE reads with MiXCR anew, one entry per CDR3 protein. This table has hundreds of thousands of distinct CDR3 sequences, about 17% appearing once. Material: PBMCs, obtained before the yellow fever booster vaccination. These receptors all come from a young man who received the YFV17D yellow fever vaccine.

The rearrangement links TRBV29-1 to TRBJ1-1; no firm D call. Germline lookup yields CDR1 SQVTM and CDR2 ANQGSEA. V dropped 5 bases and J dropped 5 bases, with 15 bases sitting between them. The CDR3 consists of 13 residues. The CDR3 DNA reads as TGCAGCGTTTCCCAGCGATCGAGTACTGAAGCTTTCTTT. Translation gives CSVSQRSSTEAFF.

The chain is built from TRBV7-9 and TRBJ2-3; 11 positions agree with TRBD2. The CDR3 sequence is 16 residues long. CDR1 and CDR2 (germline): SEHNR, FQNEAQ (reference sequence). V shed 4 bases, J shed 5 bases, and the junction held 8 bases outside the gene matches. The CDR3 nucleotides are TGTGCCAGCAGCTCCATACTAGCGGGGGTGGTAGATACGCAGTATTTT. It is translated as CASSSILAGVVDTQYF.

This clonotype turned up a few times. V and J are TRBV5-1 and TRBJ2-3, with 11 bases that match TRBD2. V shed 4 bases, J shed 0 bases, and the junction held 10 bases outside the gene matches. From germline, CDR1 is SGHRS and CDR2 YFSETQ. The CDR3 covers 18 residues. The DNA for the CDR3 is TGCGCCAGCAGCCCGCCGACTAGCGGGATTTCTAGCACAGATACGCAGTATTTT. Its protein product is CASSPPTSGISSTDTQYF.

The table lists this clonotype with a few counts. The chain couples TRBV29-1 to TRBJ2-5; D tentatively reads TRBD1 or TRBD2 (6 bases each). V was trimmed by 7 bases and J by 3 bases, leaving 18 bases between them. CDR1 is SQVTM and CDR2 is ANQGSEA in the germline V gene. This CDR3 contains 14 residues. The CDR3 nucleotides read TGCAGCGGTTGCAGGGGAGGAGGAGAAGAGACCCAGTACTTC. Translation: CSGCRGGGEETQYF.